This T cell receptor beta chain was captured in a study of cytomegalovirus exposure and HLA in healthy donors listed by TCRdb under 2017. About the investigation overall: An earlier analysis of roughly 500 of the donors reported about 290 Gb of sequence data and approximately 110 million unique TCR beta sequences from about 179 million T cells. An early release that covered some 640 HLA-typed donors contained 300 to 350 gigabases of sequencing data and roughly 84 million unique TCR sequences. Of the approximately 400 genotyped donors, approximately 80% fell in the genetic ancestry cluster associated with self-reported Caucasian donors. The study aimed to test whether signatures of past pathogen exposure could be identified by cataloging public T cell receptors. Using immunosequencing, the study profiled T cell repertoires from 666 subjects and related those repertoires to cytomegalovirus serostatus. In addition to the first cohort of roughly 670 subjects, a separate validation cohort of 120 different subjects was used. To predict cytomegalovirus infection status, the study combined high-throughput TCR immunosequencing, statistical association of individual TCRs with disease status, and machine learning. A later analysis re-examined previously published TCR beta repertoires from roughly 650 donors and added high-resolution HLA genotyping to investigate patterns of TCR occurrence. Rather than drawing on any new phenotypic data, the later analysis identified candidate immune exposures from TCR beta sequences and the way those sequences occurred across donors. An earlier analysis of approximately 500 of the donors applied high-throughput TCR beta sequencing to assess whether each TCR beta V gene segment acted as functional or pseudogenic. Donor age, sex, ethnicity and CMV serostatus were compiled together with the repertoire data. Genome-wide SNP genotypes for about 60% of the roughly 670 donors were used in a later genetic analysis, which treated that subset as a discovery cohort. Every repertoire in the discovery cohort had been generated on one and the same sequencing platform. HLA typing included class I and class II loci at four-digit resolution. Typing coverage varied by locus: about 629-630 donors for A, B, C, DRB1 and DQB1; 522 for DQA1; more than 600 for DPA1; more than 450 for DPB1. About 5 DR-DQ haplotypes were handled as single units for association and clustering, since linkage in the cohort was strong. Across about 370 genotyped donors of the cohort, an average of 235,054 unique TCR beta nucleotide sequences per donor were sequenced, and 15% to 20% of those sequences were non-productive. Summary of the overall study and its limitations: While some public TCRs were present in many individuals, most TCR sequences turned up only very rarely across donors. In a later analysis, several top co-occurrence clusters were reported to appear linked to parvovirus B19, influenza, CMV and Epstein-Barr virus. Over 15 rarely observed V segments, including chromosome 9 orphons, were excluded from the earlier analysis of approximately 500 of the donors because counts were too low. According to a later analysis, most CMV-associated TCR beta chains appeared to be HLA-restricted, and the HLA associations seemed to be driven largely by CMV exposure. V-gene and J-gene trimming of TCR beta chains was associated with a missense DCLRE1C variant in a later genetic analysis, and the association was replicated in an independent cohort. The study listed 164 TCR beta chains as associated with cytomegalovirus. A cluster of highly shared sequence variants was judged likely to represent a technical artifact of the sequencing pipeline. A later genetic analysis reported fewer N-insertions in productive TCRs among donors in an Asian-associated ancestry cluster than the approximately 670-donor mean. A later analysis found that TCR association rates varied across HLA loci, with DRB1 alleles showing the most associated TCRs and HLA-C alleles the fewest. In an earlier analysis of around 600 of the donors, most TCR beta V segments were observed in productive rearrangements about 87% or about 30% of the time, broadly matching IMGT annotations. At a false discovery rate of 0.05, a later analysis linked about 16,000 TCR beta sequences to specific HLA alleles. A further reported finding was that TCR beta sequences accurately predicted the HLA-A and HLA-B alleles for most subjects in the first cohort. Because HLA typing was missing for some donors at each locus, association tests included only the typed subset. In vitro tests confirmed that a few of the cytomegalovirus-associated TCR beta chains recognize cytomegalovirus antigens. In a later analysis, HLA-associated TCR beta chains were found to be more clonally expanded and to have lower generation probabilities than equally common non-associated chains. This cohort had only TCR beta chains sequenced, and the lack of alpha or paired-chain data limited which features could be detected. The presence/absence analyses assumed that sequencing depth was roughly uniform across donors, and that assumption may not be true. The 87-base-pair reads could not distinguish some IMGT-functional V segments, including TRBV6-2 and TRBV6-3, so those segments were excluded. When HLA alleles, especially DR and DQ, strongly co-occurred, attributing TCR associations to individual alleles was difficult. In both the original and validation cohorts, the classifier was reported to diagnose cytomegalovirus status with high specificity and sensitivity. Correlated functional status among segregating V segments might be attributable to linkage disequilibrium, but an unknown experimental factor could not be ruled out. For the cohort, immune exposure information was limited to CMV serostatus. According to the authors, the approach could potentially be generalized to other disease states and immunological phenotypes.

The cohort comprised more than 550 healthy bone marrow donors. At the time of sampling, all cohort members were nominally healthy, though unrecorded immune exposures were likely present. The donor was CMV seropositive and was included in the group of some 290 seropositive cohort members. A peripheral blood sample was provided by each donor, and peripheral blood mononuclear cells were used for TCR beta sequencing. Genomic DNA was extracted from the blood cell samples with the Qiagen DNeasy Blood Extraction Kit. The germline V gene supplies CDR1 SGHRS and CDR2 YFSETQ. The CDR3 numbers 13 residues from cysteine through phenylalanine. Only CDR3 DNA remains: 39 bases, in frame from the first base. For this chain, trimming is 7 bases at the V end and 5 bases at the J end, and the number of junction bases without a gene match is 7. The library was generated by the immunoSEQ multiplex PCR assay. A mixture of 60 forward primers for TCR Vbeta segments and 13 reverse primers for TCR Jbeta segments was used in the multiplex PCR. The CDR3 region of rearranged TCR beta genes was amplified from genomic DNA with a multiplex PCR assay. The Illumina HiSeq System was used to sequence the amplified TCR beta libraries as 87-base-pair reads. For the original study's pipeline: A later analysis counted around 72 million unique TCR beta chains across the approximately 700 repertoires, and 9.5 million to 11 million of these chains were shared by at least two donors. Raw reads were error-corrected and collapsed into unique sequences by a nearest-neighbor algorithm in which closely related sequences were merged to remove PCR and sequencing errors. Alignment of CDR3 sequences to IMGT reference sequences was used to assign V, D and J gene segments. For a sequence to be retained, a match of at least six nucleotides was required to both a V gene segment and a J gene segment. A rearrangement counted as productive if the CDR3 had no stop codons and remained in frame with V and J, and every other rearrangement counted as non-productive. CDR3 was defined by IMGT convention, running from the second conserved V-encoded cysteine to the conserved J-encoded phenylalanine. The earlier analysis of 500 to 650 of the donors excluded any sequence lacking an unambiguous match to a single V gene segment. An earlier analysis of 550 to 650 of the donors classified V segments as functional when productive rearrangements were above 56.7% and as segregating when the standard deviation between donors was above 5%. A statistical classification framework was built for diagnosing cytomegalovirus status from the catalog of TCR beta chain sequences. In a later analysis, V and J genes were assigned by comparing TCR nucleotide sequences against IMGT/GENE-DB human TR gene sequences. In a later analysis, CDR3 sequences and most-parsimonious VDJ recombination scenarios were assigned using the TCRdist pipeline. In a later analysis, every TCR beta chain was defined by the combination of its CDR3 amino acid sequence and its V-gene family, and reads without a unique V-gene family were dropped. A later analysis removed 592 highly shared, low-generation-probability nucleotide sequences to deal with suspected cross-contamination and a sequencing artifact. In a later analysis, a clonal expansion index for each public chain was calculated from normalized within-repertoire ranks of inferred template counts. Generation probabilities in a later analysis came from a VDJ recombination model fitted to out-of-frame rearrangements, and those results were checked against IGoR. In a later analysis, TCR-TCR, TCR-HLA and TCR-CMV co-occurrence was scored with hypergeometric tests, and a repertoire-size bias correction was applied to TCR pairs. In a later analysis, false discovery rates were estimated by permuting HLA or CMV assignments 20 times. In a later analysis, co-occurring TCRs were grouped with DBSCAN, and TCRdist sequence similarity was added when clustering was performed within HLA-allele-positive subsets. For co-occurrence clustering, repertoires with fewer than 30,000 or more than 120,000 public chains were excluded, along with roughly five repertoires with anomalous nucleotide sharing. This immuneACCESS table, as held by TCRdb, lists in-frame sequences with V and J called but not all clones. Of the missing ones, under half trace to an unresolved V gene in checked studies; the others have no known cause. The V and J calls and clone size are taken from that table; D and trimming were inferred from the DNA. Recorded for this sample are 130,000 or so clones; approximately 74% of them occurred a single time. The ten largest account for around 7% of the sample.

On this clone: The target of this receptor is not known. No base-level quality is on record; no much larger clone is a single base apart.

The sample consisted of PBMCs. The origin of this receptor is a man aged 35 to 55 in good health and CMV-seropositive. The chain employs TRBV5-1 and TRBJ1-1, with 8 bases matching TRBD1. This receptor has the CDR3 CASGDRGGTEAFF. The sequenced DNA: TGCGCCAGCGGCGACAGGGGAGGGACTGAAGCTTTCTTT.